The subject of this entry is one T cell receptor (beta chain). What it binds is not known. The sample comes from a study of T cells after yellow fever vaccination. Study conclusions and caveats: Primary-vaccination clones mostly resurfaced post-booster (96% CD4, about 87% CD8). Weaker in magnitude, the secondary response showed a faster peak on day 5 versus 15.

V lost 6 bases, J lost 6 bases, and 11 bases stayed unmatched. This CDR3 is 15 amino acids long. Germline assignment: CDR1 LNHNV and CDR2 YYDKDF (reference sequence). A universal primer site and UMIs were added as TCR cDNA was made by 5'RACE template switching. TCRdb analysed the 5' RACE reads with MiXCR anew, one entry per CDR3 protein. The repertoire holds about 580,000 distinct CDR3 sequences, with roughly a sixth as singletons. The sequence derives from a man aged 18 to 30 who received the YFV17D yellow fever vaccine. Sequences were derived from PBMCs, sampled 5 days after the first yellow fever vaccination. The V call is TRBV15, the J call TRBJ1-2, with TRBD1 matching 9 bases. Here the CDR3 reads CATRNTGGGQDGYTF. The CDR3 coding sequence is TGTGCCACCAGAAATACAGGGGGCGGTCAGGATGGCTACACCTTC.